This T cell receptor beta chain was documented in a study of STAT3 mutations in large granular lymphocyte leukemia. Overall study: Canonical activating STAT3 mutations were detected in roughly half of the longitudinally sequenced T-LGLL patients.

This CDR3 region has 14 residues. The V gene's germline CDR1 is ENHRY and CDR2 SYGVKD. Trimming removed 0 bases at V and 4 bases at J, with 10 bases between. Comments on this clone: Its antigen remains unknown.

The protocol was immunoSEQ multiplex PCR, while the TCRdb copy is restricted to in-frame clones and leaves out a portion. The repertoire holds 30,000 to 45,000 clones, more than 70% seen once, with roughly 0.39% in the top ten. Overall study findings and caveats: Every T-cell large granular lymphocyte leukemia patient had at least one immunodominant TCR beta clonotype.

The sequence came from a human donor with T large granular lymphocyte leukemia. Some clones in this sample may be carry-over from other donors' samples. The sample was PBMCs. The chain employs TRBV10-3 and TRBJ2-7; D call uncertain. The CDR3 loop reads CAISESPPMYEQYF. The DNA for the CDR3 is TGTGCCATCAGTGAGTCCCCCCCCATGTACGAGCAGTACTTC.